These T cell receptor beta chains were read from a single sample in a study of blood T cell repertoires in COVID-19. Profiled with immunoSEQ multiplex PCR; TCRdb holds only in-frame clones, not every one. The sample yields about 250,000 clones, about 91% seen once. The specimen sequenced was peripheral blood. The origin of the receptors is a woman aged 25-40 years with COVID-19, enrolled during active disease. CDR3s include the opening cysteine and the closing phenylalanine or tryptophan. The D gene is left open where the match is weak. Rows may omit the clone size; those that give it use once, few, many or a size class.

v_gene: TRBV3-1/TRBV3-2; abundance: few; j_gene: TRBJ2-2; d_gene: NA; CDR3aa: CASSRQTTGELFF; CDR3nt: TGTGCCAGCAGCCGACAGACAACCGGGGAGCTGTTTTTT
v_gene: TRBV24-1; abundance: NA; j_gene: TRBJ2-3; d_gene: NA; CDR3aa: CATSDFIAGTGKSTDTQYF; CDR3nt: TGTGCCACCAGTGATTTCATTGCGGGGACCGGGAAGAGCACAGATACGCAGTATTTT
v_gene: TRBV27; abundance: NA; j_gene: TRBJ1-2; d_gene: NA; CDR3aa: CASSLSSGQGSYGYTF; CDR3nt: TGTGCCAGCAGTTTATCGTCAGGACAAGGAAGCTATGGCTACACCTTC
v_gene: TRBV18; abundance: NA; j_gene: TRBJ2-2; d_gene: TRBD1; CDR3aa: CASSPQPGQAFTGELFF; CDR3nt: TGTGCCAGCTCACCGCAACCGGGACAGGCCTTCACCGGGGAGCTGTTTTTT
v_gene: TRBV7-7; abundance: NA; j_gene: TRBJ2-5; d_gene: TRBD1; CDR3aa: CASSLSWTGGQETQYF; CDR3nt: TGTGCTAGCAGCTTATCGTGGACAGGGGGGCAAGAGACCCAGTACTTC
v_gene: TRBV18; abundance: NA; j_gene: TRBJ1-2; d_gene: TRBD1; CDR3aa: CASSPTGTGVFGYTF; CDR3nt: TGTGCCAGCTCACCGACCGGGACAGGGGTTTTTGGCTACACCTTC
v_gene: TRBV15; abundance: NA; j_gene: TRBJ1-1; d_gene: NA; CDR3aa: CATSSGQGRELGAFF; CDR3nt: TGTGCCACCAGCAGTGGGCAGGGGAGAGAGTTGGGAGCTTTCTTT
v_gene: TRBV7-9; abundance: few; j_gene: TRBJ2-2; d_gene: TRBD2; CDR3aa: CASSLGLAGAGELFF; CDR3nt: TGTGCCAGCAGCTTAGGACTAGCGGGAGCCGGGGAGCTGTTTTTT
v_gene: TRBV19; abundance: NA; j_gene: TRBJ2-1; d_gene: TRBD2; CDR3aa: CASSFTSGGYNEQFF; CDR3nt: TGTGCCAGTAGCTTTACTAGCGGTGGGTACAATGAGCAGTTCTTC
v_gene: TRBV3-1/TRBV3-2; abundance: NA; j_gene: TRBJ1-2; d_gene: TRBD1; CDR3aa: CASSPTGGLGYTF; CDR3nt: TGTGCCAGCAGCCCGACAGGGGGGTTGGGCTACACCTTC
v_gene: TRBV19; abundance: NA; j_gene: TRBJ2-7; d_gene: TRBD2; CDR3aa: CASSYGLAGGTYEQYF; CDR3nt: TGTGCCAGTAGTTATGGGCTAGCGGGGGGAACCTACGAGCAGTACTTC
v_gene: TRBV28; abundance: NA; j_gene: TRBJ2-7; d_gene: NA; CDR3aa: CARLRQTSYEQYF; CDR3nt: TGTGCCCGCCTTAGACAGACCTCCTACGAGCAGTACTTC
v_gene: TRBV13; abundance: NA; j_gene: TRBJ2-1; d_gene: NA; CDR3aa: CASSSRGHYNEQFF; CDR3nt: TGTGCCAGCAGCTCGAGGGGACACTACAATGAGCAGTTCTTC
v_gene: TRBV9; abundance: NA; j_gene: TRBJ2-1; d_gene: NA; CDR3aa: CASSVRWRDNEQFF; CDR3nt: TGTGCCAGCAGCGTGAGGTGGAGGGACAATGAGCAGTTCTTC
v_gene: TRBV5-1; abundance: NA; j_gene: TRBJ2-1; d_gene: NA; CDR3aa: CASSPDSSSYNEQFF; CDR3nt: TGCGCCAGCAGCCCTGACAGCAGCTCCTACAATGAGCAGTTCTTC
v_gene: TRBV9; abundance: NA; j_gene: TRBJ2-6; d_gene: TRBD1; CDR3aa: CASSEQRQGVSGANVLTF; CDR3nt: TGTGCCAGCAGCGAGCAACGACAGGGGGTCTCTGGGGCCAACGTCCTGACTTTC
v_gene: TRBV10-3; abundance: NA; j_gene: TRBJ2-7; d_gene: NA; CDR3aa: CAISVVGGYEQYF; CDR3nt: TGTGCCATCAGTGTAGTAGGGGGCTACGAGCAGTACTTC
v_gene: TRBV4-2; abundance: NA; j_gene: TRBJ2-5; d_gene: NA; CDR3aa: CASSQDQADQETQYF; CDR3nt: TGTGCCAGCAGCCAAGATCAAGCGGATCAAGAGACCCAGTACTTC
v_gene: TRBV18; abundance: NA; j_gene: TRBJ2-1; d_gene: NA; CDR3aa: CASSPPPSGYNEQFF; CDR3nt: TGTGCCAGCTCACCACCCCCCTCGGGGTACAATGAGCAGTTCTTC
v_gene: TRBV6-5; abundance: NA; j_gene: TRBJ2-1; d_gene: TRBD1; CDR3aa: CASSTGAPRNNEQFF; CDR3nt: TGTGCCAGCAGTACAGGGGCTCCACGGAACAATGAGCAGTTCTTC
v_gene: TRBV15; abundance: NA; j_gene: TRBJ2-1; d_gene: NA; CDR3aa: CATSREGWVARNEQFF; CDR3nt: TGTGCCACCAGCAGAGAAGGGTGGGTAGCGAGGAATGAGCAGTTCTTC
v_gene: TRBV7-9; abundance: NA; j_gene: TRBJ2-3; d_gene: NA; CDR3aa: CASSHDRTDTQYF; CDR3nt: TGTGCCAGCAGCCACGACAGGACAGATACGCAGTATTTT
v_gene: TRBV7-2; abundance: NA; j_gene: TRBJ2-1; d_gene: TRBD2; CDR3aa: CASSPPGREGFF; CDR3nt: TGTGCCAGCAGCCCCCCCGGGCGGGAGGGGTTCTTC
v_gene: TRBV6-6; abundance: many; j_gene: TRBJ1-1; d_gene: NA; CDR3aa: CASSRQGLSMNTEAFF; CDR3nt: TGTGCCAGCAGTCGCCAGGGACTGTCCATGAACACTGAAGCTTTCTTT
v_gene: TRBV25-1; abundance: NA; j_gene: TRBJ1-3; d_gene: TRBD1; CDR3aa: CASRVNRGSSGNTIYF; CDR3nt: TGTGCCAGCAGGGTTAACAGGGGATCCTCTGGAAACACCATATATTTT
v_gene: TRBV15; abundance: NA; j_gene: TRBJ2-1; d_gene: TRBD2; CDR3aa: CATSIGGDEQFF; CDR3nt: TGTGCCACCAGCATTGGGGGGGATGAGCAGTTCTTC
v_gene: TRBV10-2; abundance: NA; j_gene: TRBJ2-5; d_gene: NA; CDR3aa: CASRVPSSETQYF; CDR3nt: TGCGCCAGCAGGGTCCCTAGTTCTGAGACCCAGTACTTC
v_gene: TRBV13; abundance: NA; j_gene: TRBJ1-2; d_gene: NA; CDR3aa: CASSLERTDGGYTF; CDR3nt: TGTGCCAGCAGCTTAGAGAGGACAGATGGAGGCTACACCTTC
v_gene: TRBV6-1; abundance: NA; j_gene: TRBJ1-2; d_gene: TRBD1; CDR3aa: CASSSGGEGVYYTF; CDR3nt: TGTGCCAGCAGCTCAGGGGGCGAAGGAGTATACTACACCTTC
v_gene: TRBV7-9; abundance: NA; j_gene: TRBJ2-7; d_gene: NA; CDR3aa: CASSQGLRGKNYEQYF; CDR3nt: TGTGCCAGCAGCCAGGGGCTAAGGGGGAAGAACTACGAGCAGTACTTC
v_gene: TRBV6-2/TRBV6-3; abundance: NA; j_gene: TRBJ2-3; d_gene: TRBD2; CDR3aa: CASSYSLAGGSTDTQYF; CDR3nt: TGTGCCAGCAGTTACTCATTAGCGGGAGGATCCACAGATACGCAGTATTTT
v_gene: TRBV18; abundance: NA; j_gene: TRBJ1-5; d_gene: NA; CDR3aa: CATKPSGGSNQPQHF; CDR3nt: TGTGCCACCAAACCCTCAGGAGGGAGCAATCAGCCCCAGCATTTT
v_gene: TRBV7-2; abundance: NA; j_gene: TRBJ2-5; d_gene: NA; CDR3aa: CASSLANGRGQETQYF; CDR3nt: TGTGCCAGCAGCTTAGCGAATGGCCGGGGACAAGAGACCCAGTACTTC
v_gene: TRBV28; abundance: NA; j_gene: TRBJ1-1; d_gene: NA; CDR3aa: CASSLLGSEAFF; CDR3nt: TGTGCCAGCAGTTTATTGGGGAGTGAAGCTTTCTTT
v_gene: TRBV27; abundance: NA; j_gene: TRBJ2-3; d_gene: NA; CDR3aa: CASSLKGSTDTQYF; CDR3nt: TGTGCCAGCAGTTTAAAGGGGAGCACAGATACGCAGTATTTT
v_gene: TRBV12-3/TRBV12-4; abundance: NA; j_gene: TRBJ1-2; d_gene: NA; CDR3aa: CASSWLQDYGYTF; CDR3nt: TGTGCCAGCAGTTGGTTACAGGACTATGGCTACACCTTC
v_gene: TRBV7-2; abundance: NA; j_gene: TRBJ1-5; d_gene: TRBD1; CDR3aa: CASSSNRGRDQPQHF; CDR3nt: TGTGCCAGCAGCTCCAACAGGGGGCGCGATCAGCCCCAGCATTTT
v_gene: TRBV5-4; abundance: NA; j_gene: TRBJ1-6; d_gene: NA; CDR3aa: CASSLTSDGPLHF; CDR3nt: TGTGCCAGCAGCTTGACAAGCGATGGCCCCCTCCACTTT
v_gene: TRBV6-2/TRBV6-3; abundance: NA; j_gene: TRBJ2-1; d_gene: TRBD1; CDR3aa: CASSPWTGNKFF; CDR3nt: TGTGCCAGCAGCCCCTGGACAGGGAACAAGTTCTTC
v_gene: TRBV6-5; abundance: NA; j_gene: TRBJ1-5; d_gene: NA; CDR3aa: CASHLGQGGQPQHF; CDR3nt: TGTGCCAGCCACCTGGGGCAGGGCGGTCAGCCCCAGCATTTT
v_gene: TRBV5-1; abundance: NA; j_gene: TRBJ2-3; d_gene: NA; CDR3aa: CASSRGTVGNTDTQYF; CDR3nt: TGCGCCAGCAGCAGGGGGACCGTGGGTAACACAGATACGCAGTATTTT
v_gene: TRBV3-1/TRBV3-2; abundance: NA; j_gene: TRBJ1-2; d_gene: NA; CDR3aa: CASSQGNRHGYTF; CDR3nt: TGTGCCAGCAGCCAAGGAAACAGGCATGGCTACACCTTC
v_gene: TRBV11-2; abundance: NA; j_gene: TRBJ2-1; d_gene: NA; CDR3aa: CASSPDYGPYNEQFF; CDR3nt: TGTGCCAGCAGCCCCGACTACGGCCCCTACAATGAGCAGTTCTTC
v_gene: TRBV6-1; abundance: NA; j_gene: TRBJ1-5; d_gene: NA; CDR3aa: CASSEYIRTDDNQPQHF; CDR3nt: TGTGCCAGCAGTGAATACATCAGGACAGATGACAATCAGCCCCAGCATTTT
v_gene: TRBV28; abundance: NA; j_gene: TRBJ1-2; d_gene: NA; CDR3aa: CASSSPFGGDYGYTF; CDR3nt: TGTGCCAGCAGTTCACCTTTTGGGGGCGACTATGGCTACACCTTC
v_gene: TRBV19; abundance: NA; j_gene: TRBJ1-4; d_gene: TRBD1; CDR3aa: CASSPNTGVGEKLFF; CDR3nt: TGTGCCAGTAGTCCAAATACAGGGGTTGGTGAAAAACTGTTTTTT
v_gene: TRBV7-9; abundance: NA; j_gene: TRBJ2-1; d_gene: TRBD1; CDR3aa: CASSLYAGGNEQFF; CDR3nt: TGTGCCAGCAGCTTATATGCAGGGGGCAATGAGCAGTTCTTC
v_gene: TRBV7-2; abundance: NA; j_gene: TRBJ1-2; d_gene: TRBD1; CDR3aa: CASSPWARDRGLYGYTF; CDR3nt: TGTGCCAGCAGCCCGTGGGCCCGGGACAGGGGATTGTATGGCTACACCTTC
v_gene: TRBV4-1; abundance: NA; j_gene: TRBJ1-2; d_gene: NA; CDR3aa: CASSQDREAREYTF; CDR3nt: TGCGCCAGCAGCCAAGATCGGGAGGCCAGGGAGTACACCTTC
v_gene: TRBV5-4; abundance: NA; j_gene: TRBJ2-3; d_gene: TRBD1; CDR3aa: CASSLGTASTDTQYF; CDR3nt: TGTGCCAGCAGCTTAGGGACAGCCAGCACAGATACGCAGTATTTT
v_gene: TRBV7-2; abundance: NA; j_gene: TRBJ2-5; d_gene: TRBD2; CDR3aa: CASSARGGVQETQYF; CDR3nt: TGTGCCAGCAGCGCGCGGGGGGGAGTCCAAGAGACCCAGTACTTC
v_gene: TRBV6-5; abundance: NA; j_gene: TRBJ1-1; d_gene: NA; CDR3aa: CASRLTGGSEAFF; CDR3nt: TGTGCCAGCAGATTGACAGGTGGCTCTGAAGCTTTCTTT
v_gene: TRBV6-6; abundance: NA; j_gene: TRBJ2-7; d_gene: TRBD1; CDR3aa: CASSAGTGGFYYEQYF; CDR3nt: TGTGCCAGCAGTGCCGGGACAGGGGGCTTCTACTACGAGCAGTACTTC
v_gene: TRBV11-2; abundance: once; j_gene: TRBJ2-1; d_gene: TRBD2; CDR3aa: CASSPLSGSGEQFF; CDR3nt: TGTGCCAGCAGCCCTCTTAGCGGGAGCGGGGAGCAGTTCTTC
v_gene: TRBV23-1; abundance: NA; j_gene: TRBJ2-7; d_gene: NA; CDR3aa: CASSQSKGWGGEQYF; CDR3nt: TGCGCCAGCAGTCAATCGAAGGGTTGGGGCGGCGAGCAGTACTTC
v_gene: TRBV5-1; abundance: NA; j_gene: TRBJ2-2; d_gene: NA; CDR3aa: CASTPVGSSGELFF; CDR3nt: TGCGCCAGCACCCCGGTGGGGAGCAGCGGGGAGCTGTTTTTT